The present TCR beta chain was sequenced within a study of sequential checkpoint blockade in melanoma (dated by TCRdb to the late 2010s). Turning to the overall study: In a 1:1 randomization, patients received either first-line nivolumab then ipilimumab (arm A) or ipilimumab then nivolumab (arm B). Maintenance nivolumab was given following each of the two trial sequences. The study at large found these results: The model for predicting response that combines TCR metrics with mutation burden needs to be validated in larger, independent patient cohorts.

The CDR3 measures 13 amino acids from cysteine to phenylalanine. The read is trimmed to its CDR3 DNA, 39 bases read in frame from base 1. At the junction V is shortened by 6 bases and J by 6 bases; bases outside the gene matches: 5. For CDR1 and CDR2, the germline V gene lists MGHDK and SYGVNS. For this clone: Its cognate antigen has yet to be identified. No base quality information exists; no much larger clone differs at one position.

TCRbeta CDR3 regions were immunosequenced from genomic DNA with the immunoSEQ Assay. Prior to high-throughput sequencing, genomic DNA was amplified by bias-controlled multiplex PCR. Under the source paper's analysis protocol: To quantify the absolute abundance of each unique TCRbeta CDR3 region, the sequences were collapsed and filtered. Clonality was defined as 1 minus Pielou's evenness and was calculated using productive rearrangements only. A previously published method was used to identify clones with significantly greater frequencies in on-treatment samples than in baseline samples. TCRdb provides this immuneACCESS table in a form limited to in-frame rearrangements. Some clones are lacking; in checked studies, under half of them reflect an unresolved V gene, and why the rest are absent is not known. The V and J calls and the clone size are those of that table, but D and trimming were determined from the DNA. The sample table lists about 11,000 clones, around 73% of them with a count of one. The top ten clonotypes cover approximately 10% of the sample.

In the paper's terms, the treatment or condition label means: randomized to nivolumab then ipilimumab (arm A) or the reverse (arm B). None of the patients in the trial had previously been given DNA-damaging chemotherapy. Thawed PBMCs were sorted on a FACS Aria II flow cytometer to isolate live CD3+CD8+ cells negative for CD19 and CD56. CheckMate 064, a randomized, open-label phase II trial of sequential checkpoint blockade, was the source of the samples, all of which came from patients with melanoma. Leukapheresis was used to collect peripheral blood mononuclear cells, which were then purified with Ficoll-Paque and frozen in human serum with roughly 10% DMSO. Purity of sorted blood CD3+CD8+ cells was verified at >95% immediately after sorting, followed by DNA extraction.

This clonotype was obtained from a human donor with melanoma. The rearranged segments are TRBV25-1 and TRBJ2-1; TRBD1 matches 7 bases in the middle. The sample in question was CD8+ T cells sorted from blood (inferred from file names), obtained from a patient given nivolumab and ipilimumab in sequence. The nucleotides are TGTGCCAGCAGGGAACAGGGGAGCAATGAGCAGTTCTTC. Its protein reads: CASREQGSNEQFF.